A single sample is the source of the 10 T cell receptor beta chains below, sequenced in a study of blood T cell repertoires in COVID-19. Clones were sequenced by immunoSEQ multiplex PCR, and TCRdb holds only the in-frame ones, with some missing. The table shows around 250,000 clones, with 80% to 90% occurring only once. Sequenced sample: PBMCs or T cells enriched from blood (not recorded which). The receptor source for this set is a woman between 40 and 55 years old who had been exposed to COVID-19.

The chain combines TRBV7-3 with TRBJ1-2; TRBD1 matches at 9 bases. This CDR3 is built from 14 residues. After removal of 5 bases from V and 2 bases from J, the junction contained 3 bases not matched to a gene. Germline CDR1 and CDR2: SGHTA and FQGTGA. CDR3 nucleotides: TGTGCCAGCAGCGCCGGACAGGGGAACTATGGCTACACCTTC. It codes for CASSAGQGNYGYTF.

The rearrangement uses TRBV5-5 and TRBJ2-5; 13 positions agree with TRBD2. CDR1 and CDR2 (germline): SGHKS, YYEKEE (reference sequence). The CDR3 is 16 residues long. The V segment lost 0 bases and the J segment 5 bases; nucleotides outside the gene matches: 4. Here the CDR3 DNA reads TGTGCCAGCAGCTTGGTGACTAGCGGGGGGATTGAGACCCAGTACTTC. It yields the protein CASSLVTSGGIETQYF. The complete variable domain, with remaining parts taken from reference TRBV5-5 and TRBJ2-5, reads DAGVTQSPTHLIKTRGQQVTLRCSPISGHKSVSWYQQVLGQGPQFIFQYYEKEERGRGNFPDRFSARQFPNYSSELNVNALLLGDSALYLCASSLVTSGGIETQYFGPGTRLLVL.

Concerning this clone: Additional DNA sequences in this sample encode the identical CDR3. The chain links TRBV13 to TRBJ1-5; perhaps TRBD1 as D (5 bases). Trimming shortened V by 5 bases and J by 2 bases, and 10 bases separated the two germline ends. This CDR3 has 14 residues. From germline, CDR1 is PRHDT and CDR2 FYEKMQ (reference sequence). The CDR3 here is CASSLGGGNQPQHF. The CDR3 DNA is TGTGCCAGCAGCCTCGGGGGGGGCAATCAGCCCCAGCATTTT.

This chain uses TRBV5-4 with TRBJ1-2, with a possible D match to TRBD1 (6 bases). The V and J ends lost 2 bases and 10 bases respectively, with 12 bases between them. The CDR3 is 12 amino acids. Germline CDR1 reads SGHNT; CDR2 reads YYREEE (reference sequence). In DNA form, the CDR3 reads TGTGCCAGCAGCTTACAGGGTTGGGACTACACCTTC. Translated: CASSLQGWDYTF.

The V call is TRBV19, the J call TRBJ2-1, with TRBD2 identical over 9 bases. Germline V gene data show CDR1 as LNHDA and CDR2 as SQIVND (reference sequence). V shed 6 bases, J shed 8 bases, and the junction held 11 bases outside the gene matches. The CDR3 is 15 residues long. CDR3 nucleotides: TGTGCCAGTAGGACTAGCGGAAGCCTACAGGATGAGCAGTTCTTC. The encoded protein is CASRTSGSLQDEQFF.

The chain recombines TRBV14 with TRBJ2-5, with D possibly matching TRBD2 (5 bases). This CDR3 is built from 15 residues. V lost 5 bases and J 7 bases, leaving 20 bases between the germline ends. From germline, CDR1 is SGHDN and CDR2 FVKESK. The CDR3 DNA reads TGTGCCAGCAGCAGAGGAGAGGGTAGGAGAGGGACCCAGTACTTC. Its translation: CASSRGEGRRGTQYF.

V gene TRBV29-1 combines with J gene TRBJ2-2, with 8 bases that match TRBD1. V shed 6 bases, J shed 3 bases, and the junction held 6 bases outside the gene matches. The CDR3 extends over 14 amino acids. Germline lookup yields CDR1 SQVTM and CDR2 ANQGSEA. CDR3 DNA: TGCAGCGTCGTCGACAGGGGAGACACCGGGGAGCTGTTTTTT. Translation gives CSVVDRGDTGELFF.

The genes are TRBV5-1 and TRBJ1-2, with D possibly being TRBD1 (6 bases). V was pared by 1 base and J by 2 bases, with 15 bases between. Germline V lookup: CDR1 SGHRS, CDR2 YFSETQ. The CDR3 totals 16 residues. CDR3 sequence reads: CASSLLPGDGNYGYTF. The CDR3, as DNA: TGCGCCAGCAGCTTGTTGCCAGGGGACGGCAACTATGGCTACACCTTC. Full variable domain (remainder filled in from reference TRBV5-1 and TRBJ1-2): KAGVTQTPRYLIKTRGQQVTLSCSPISGHRSVSWYQQTPGQGLQFLFEYFSETQRNKGNFPGRFSGRQFSNSRSEMNVSTLELGDSALYLCASSLLPGDGNYGYTFGSGTRLTVV.

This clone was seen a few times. The CDR3 region is CASTWGGFGSNQPQHF. Here the CDR3 DNA reads TGTGCCAGTACCTGGGGGGGATTCGGGAGCAATCAGCCCCAGCATTTT. V usage is TRBV19 and J usage is TRBJ1-5; D perhaps matches TRBD1 (5 bases). V lost 7 bases and J lost 1, with 17 bases in between. Germline V gene sequence: CDR1 LNHDA, CDR2 SQIVND (reference sequence). This CDR3 has 16 residues.

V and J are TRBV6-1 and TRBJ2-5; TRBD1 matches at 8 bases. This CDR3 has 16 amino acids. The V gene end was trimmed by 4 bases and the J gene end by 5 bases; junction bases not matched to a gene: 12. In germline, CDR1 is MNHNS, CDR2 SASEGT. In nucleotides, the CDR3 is TGTGCCAGCAGTGCACGGACAGGGATTGAATTCGAGACCCAGTACTTC. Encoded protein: CASSARTGIEFETQYF.